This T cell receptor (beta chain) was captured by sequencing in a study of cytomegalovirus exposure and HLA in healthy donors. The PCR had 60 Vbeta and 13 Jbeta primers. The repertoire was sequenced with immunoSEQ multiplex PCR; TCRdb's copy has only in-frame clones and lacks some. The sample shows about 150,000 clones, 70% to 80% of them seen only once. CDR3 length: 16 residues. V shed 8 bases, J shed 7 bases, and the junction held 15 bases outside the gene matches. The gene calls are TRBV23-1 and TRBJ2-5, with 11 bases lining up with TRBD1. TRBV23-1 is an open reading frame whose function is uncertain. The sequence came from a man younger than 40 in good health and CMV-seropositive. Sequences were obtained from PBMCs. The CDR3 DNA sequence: TGCGCCAGCCCTACGAACGGGACAGGGGGGGATGTGACCCAGTACTTC. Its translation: CASPTNGTGGDVTQYF.